This T cell receptor beta chain stems from a study of T cells in Graves' hyperthyroidism and ophthalmopathy. V shed 2 bases and J 9 bases; nucleotides not matched to a gene: 7. The germline V gene has CDR1 SGHTA and CDR2 FQGNSA. The CDR3 is 14 residues long. Many counts were recorded for this clonotype. RNA transcripts served as the template for amplifying TCR beta CDR3 regions. Primed by the HTBI set, a first-round RT-PCR was run on the TCR CDR3. TCRdb recomputed calls from the multiplex PCR reads with MiXCR, one row per CDR3 protein. In the table there are over 500,000 distinct CDR3 sequences, 15% to 20% of which are singletons.

The specimen sequenced was blood. The clonotype was recovered from a woman younger than 30 with Graves' ophthalmopathy. The J gene is TRBJ1-1, the V gene TRBV7-2; 9 bases line up with TRBD1. Written as DNA, the CDR3 is TGTGCCAGCAGCTTACAGGGGACAGGGTCTCAAGCTTTCTTT. Its protein product is CASSLQGTGSQAFF.